This TCR beta chain was recovered during a study of blood T cell repertoires in COVID-19. Across the whole study: COVID-19 samples, acute and convalescent, were from the United States, Italy and Spain. T cells, B-cell-depleted T cells, or PBMCs supplied cDNA or gDNA.

In the original processing: Reference gene primer amplification in the assay estimated nucleated cell counts. The data were produced by immunoSEQ multiplex PCR, yet TCRdb's version contains in-frame clones alone and is incomplete. The D gene and trimming were derived from the DNA, and the V and J assignments and clone size from that table. The repertoire includes 170,000 or so clones, 70% to 90% of them detected once, and about 2.5% sits in the top ten. Sequencing was carried out using peripheral blood. The sequence derives from a man aged 35-49 years with active or convalescent COVID-19.

Here the CDR3 reads CASSLGGANTGELFF. For the CDR3, the DNA is TGTGCCAGCAGCTTAGGGGGGGCGAACACCGGGGAGCTGTTTTTT. The rearrangement links TRBV7-8 to TRBJ2-2; possibly TRBD2 for D (6 bases). V was clipped by 1 base and J by 0 bases, with 6 bases between them. The CDR3 length is 15 residues. The germline CDR1 and CDR2 sequences are SGHVS and FQNEAQ.